The clone carrying this T cell receptor (beta chain) was seen a few times. Its antigen is not known. The data stem from a study of response to subunit inactivated influenza vaccine. Study results and limitations: Each seasonal flu vaccination may recruit only limited new T cells, authors suggested.

V was shortened by 7 bases and J by 6 bases, with 20 bases between the two germline ends. The CDR3 is 14 amino acids. Germline CDR1 is SGHRS and CDR2 is YFSETQ. TCRdb used MiXCR to reprocess the RT-PCR reads, holding one entry per CDR3 protein. In the table there are 600,000 to 850,000 distinct CDR3 sequences, 13% to 15% of which are singletons. The clonotype originates from a man between 50 and 59 years old who received an inactivated influenza vaccine. This sequence joins TRBV5-1 and TRBJ2-7; D is possibly TRBD1 (6 bases). The sequenced sample was PBMCs from blood, obtained 14 to 15 days before vaccination. As DNA, the CDR3 is TGCGCCAGCGGGCGAACAGGGTTTCCGTTCGAGCAGTACTTC. It specifies CASGRTGFPFEQYF.